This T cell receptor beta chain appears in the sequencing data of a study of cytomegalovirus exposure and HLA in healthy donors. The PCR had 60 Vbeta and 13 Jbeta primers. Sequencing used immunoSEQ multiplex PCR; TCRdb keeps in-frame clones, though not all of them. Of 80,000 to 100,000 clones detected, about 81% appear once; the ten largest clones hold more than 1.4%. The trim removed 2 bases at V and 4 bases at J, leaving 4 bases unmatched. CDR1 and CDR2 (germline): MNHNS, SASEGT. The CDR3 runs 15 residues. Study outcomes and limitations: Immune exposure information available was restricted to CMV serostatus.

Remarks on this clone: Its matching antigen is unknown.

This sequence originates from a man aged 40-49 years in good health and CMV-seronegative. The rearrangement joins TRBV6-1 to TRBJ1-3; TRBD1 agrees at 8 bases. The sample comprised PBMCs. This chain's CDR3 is CASSEFRTGGNTIYF. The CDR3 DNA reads TGTGCCAGCAGTGAATTTCGGACAGGGGGAAACACCATATATTTT.